The present entry profiles one T cell receptor beta chain with its context. The record originates from a study of blood T cell repertoires in COVID-19. Per the germline V gene, CDR1 is WNHNN and CDR2 is SYGVQD (reference sequence). The germline V and J ends were trimmed by 6 bases and 1 base, with 14 bases remaining between them. This CDR3 spans 15 amino acids. Generated by immunoSEQ multiplex PCR, the TCRdb table keeps only in-frame clones and is missing some. This sample carries 300,000 to 350,000 clones, around 89% of them seen once, and the ten largest clones take approximately 0.98%. Sequenced material: peripheral blood. J is TRBJ2-3 and V is TRBV10-1, with D maybe TRBD1 (6 bases). This sequence was found in a woman between 40 and 50 years old with COVID-19, enrolled during active disease. CDR3 in amino acids: CASSKNGGRTDTQYF. The CDR3, as DNA: TGCGCCAGCAGCAAAAATGGGGGCCGCACAGATACGCAGTATTTT.